The 5 T cell receptor beta chains given below trace back to one sample, sequenced in a study of T cell responses to AZD1222 COVID-19 vaccine. Measured with immunoSEQ multiplex PCR; TCRdb has only the in-frame clones, and not every one. This sample has about 150,000 clones; about 92% occur once, and the top ten carry roughly 6.2%. The specimen comprised peripheral blood, sampled 28 days after the second AZD1222 dose. The receptor source for this set is an adult who received the AZD1222 COVID-19 vaccine.

This clone was recorded many times. The V gene is TRBV4-1, the J gene TRBJ2-5; perhaps TRBD2 as D (6 bases). Germline values: CDR1 MGHRA, CDR2 YSYEKL. CDR3 length: 14 residues. Trimming pared 5 bases from V and 2 bases from J, leaving 12 bases between. The CDR3 DNA reads TGCGCCAGCAGCTTTCGGGACTGGCAAGAGACCCAGTACTTC. Its protein product is CASSFRDWQETQYF.

This chain links TRBV7-6 with TRBJ2-2, with D possibly being TRBD1 (8 bases). The V end lost 5 bases, the J end lost 7 bases, and 17 bases lay between the germline ends. This CDR3 region has 15 residues. Germline CDR1 SGHVS, CDR2 FNYEAQ. The CDR3 protein is CASSQGQGGSGELFF. The CDR3, as DNA: TGTGCCAGCAGCCAAGGACAGGGCGGGAGCGGGGAGCTGTTTTTT.

The chain couples TRBV7-9 to TRBJ1-2; maybe TRBD1 (6 bases). Germline V gene data show CDR1 as SEHNR and CDR2 as FQNEAQ (reference sequence). The CDR3 runs to 16 residues. Trimming left V 1 base short and J 2 bases short, with 14 bases between. CDR3 nucleotides: TGTGCCAGCAGCTTAGTAGGCCGAACAGGGAACTATGGCTACACCTTC. It specifies CASSLVGRTGNYGYTF.

The chain has TRBV6-5 and TRBJ2-5; 7 bases are shared with TRBD1. Germline CDR1 reads MNHEY; CDR2 reads SVGAGI. The CDR3 contains 15 residues. Unmatched junction bases numbered 8, after V lost 6 bases and J lost 1 base. In DNA form, the CDR3 reads TGTGCCAGCAGACGCTCCGGGACAGTCCAAGAGACCCAGTACTTC. Its protein product is CASRRSGTVQETQYF.

This chain connects TRBV30 to TRBJ1-1; D not resolved. The germline gives CDR1 GTSNPN, CDR2 SVGIG (reference sequence). This CDR3 comprises 12 residues. Trimming pared 3 bases from V and 2 bases from J, leaving 7 bases between. CDR3 in DNA: TGTGCCTGGAGGCTGCTAAACACTGAAGCTTTCTTT. Translation: CAWRLLNTEAFF.